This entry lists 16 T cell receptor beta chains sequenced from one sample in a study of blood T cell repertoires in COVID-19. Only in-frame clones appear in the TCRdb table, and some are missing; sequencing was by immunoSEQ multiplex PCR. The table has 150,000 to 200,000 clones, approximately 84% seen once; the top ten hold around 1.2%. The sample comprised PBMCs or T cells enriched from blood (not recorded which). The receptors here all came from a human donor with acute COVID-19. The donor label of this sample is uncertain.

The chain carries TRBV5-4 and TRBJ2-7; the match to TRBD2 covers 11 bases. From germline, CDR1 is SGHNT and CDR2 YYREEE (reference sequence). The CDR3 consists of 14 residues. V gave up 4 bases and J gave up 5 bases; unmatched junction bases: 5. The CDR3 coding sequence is TGTGCCAGCAGCGCTAGCGGGGGGCTCGACGAGCAGTACTTC. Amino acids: CASSASGGLDEQYF.

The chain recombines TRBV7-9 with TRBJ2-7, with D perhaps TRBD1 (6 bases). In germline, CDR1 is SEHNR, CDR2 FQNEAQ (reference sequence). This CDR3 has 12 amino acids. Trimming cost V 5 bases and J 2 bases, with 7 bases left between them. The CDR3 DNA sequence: TGTGCCAGCAGCCCAGGGGCCTACGAGCAGTACTTC. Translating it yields CASSPGAYEQYF.

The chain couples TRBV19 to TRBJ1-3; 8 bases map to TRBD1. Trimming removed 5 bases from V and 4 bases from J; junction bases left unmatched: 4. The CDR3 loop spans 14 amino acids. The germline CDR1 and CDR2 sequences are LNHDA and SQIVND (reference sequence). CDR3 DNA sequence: TGTGCCAGTAGTGGGGGACAGGTGGGAAACACCATATATTTT. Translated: CASSGGQVGNTIYF.

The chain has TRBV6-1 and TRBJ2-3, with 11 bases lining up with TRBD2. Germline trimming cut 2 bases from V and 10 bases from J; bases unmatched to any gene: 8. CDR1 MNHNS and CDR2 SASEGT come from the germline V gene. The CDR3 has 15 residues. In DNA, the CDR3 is TGTGCCAGCAGTGAAAGGCCTAGCGGGGGGAGTTCGCAGTATTTT. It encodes CASSERPSGGSSQYF.

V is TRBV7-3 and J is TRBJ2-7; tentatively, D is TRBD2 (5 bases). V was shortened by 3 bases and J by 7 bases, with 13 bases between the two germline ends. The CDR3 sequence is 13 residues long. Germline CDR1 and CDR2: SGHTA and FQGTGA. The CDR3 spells CASSFRARGEQYF. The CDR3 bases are TGTGCCAGCAGCTTTCGGGCCAGAGGGGAGCAGTACTTC.

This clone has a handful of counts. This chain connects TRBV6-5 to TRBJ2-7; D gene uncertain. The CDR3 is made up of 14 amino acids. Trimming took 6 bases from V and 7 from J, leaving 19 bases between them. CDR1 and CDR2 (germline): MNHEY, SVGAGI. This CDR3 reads CASREIGRSGEQYF. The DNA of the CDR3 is TGTGCCAGCAGGGAGATTGGCCGAAGTGGTGAGCAGTACTTC.

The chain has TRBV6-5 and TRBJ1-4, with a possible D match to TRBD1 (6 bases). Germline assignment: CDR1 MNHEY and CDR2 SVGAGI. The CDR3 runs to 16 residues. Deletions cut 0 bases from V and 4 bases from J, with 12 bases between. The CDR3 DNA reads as TGTGCCAGCAGTTACTCGAAACGCAGGGGTAATGAAAAACTGTTTTTT. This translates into CASSYSKRRGNEKLFF.

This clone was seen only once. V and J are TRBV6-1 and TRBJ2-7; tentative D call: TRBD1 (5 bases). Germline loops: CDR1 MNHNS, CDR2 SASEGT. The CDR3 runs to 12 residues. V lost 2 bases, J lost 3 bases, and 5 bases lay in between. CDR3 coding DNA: TGTGCCAGCAGTGAACAGGGCTACGAGCAGTACTTC. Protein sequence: CASSEQGYEQYF.

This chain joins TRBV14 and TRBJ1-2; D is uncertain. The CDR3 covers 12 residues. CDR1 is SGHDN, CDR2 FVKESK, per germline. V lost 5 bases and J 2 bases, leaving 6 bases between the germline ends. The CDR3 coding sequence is TGTGCCAGCAGCAACCAGAACTATGGCTACACCTTC. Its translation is CASSNQNYGYTF.

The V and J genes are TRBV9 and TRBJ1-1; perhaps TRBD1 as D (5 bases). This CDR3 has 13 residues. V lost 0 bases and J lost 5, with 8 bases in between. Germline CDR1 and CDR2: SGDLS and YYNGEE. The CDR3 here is CASSVEQGTEAFF. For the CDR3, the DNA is TGTGCCAGCAGCGTAGAGCAGGGAACTGAAGCTTTCTTT.

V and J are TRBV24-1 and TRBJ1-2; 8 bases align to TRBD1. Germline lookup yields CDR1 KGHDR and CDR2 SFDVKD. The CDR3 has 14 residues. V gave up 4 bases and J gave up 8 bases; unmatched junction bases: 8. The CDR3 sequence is CATSEGDRTLGYTF. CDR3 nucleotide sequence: TGTGCCACCAGTGAGGGGGACAGGACCCTCGGCTACACCTTC.

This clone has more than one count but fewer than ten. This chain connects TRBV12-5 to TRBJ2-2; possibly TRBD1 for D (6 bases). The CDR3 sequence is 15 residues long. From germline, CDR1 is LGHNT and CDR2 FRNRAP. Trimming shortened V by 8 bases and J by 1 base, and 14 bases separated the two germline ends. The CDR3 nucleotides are TGTGCTAGTAGGGGGAGTCTACTGAACACCGGGGAGCTGTTTTTT. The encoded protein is CASRGSLLNTGELFF.

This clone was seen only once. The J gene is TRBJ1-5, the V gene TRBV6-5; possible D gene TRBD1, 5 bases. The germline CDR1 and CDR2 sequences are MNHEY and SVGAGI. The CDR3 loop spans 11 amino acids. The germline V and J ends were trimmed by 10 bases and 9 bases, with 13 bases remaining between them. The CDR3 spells CATGGVGPQHF. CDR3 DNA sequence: TGTGCCACCGGAGGGGTGGGGCCCCAGCATTTT.

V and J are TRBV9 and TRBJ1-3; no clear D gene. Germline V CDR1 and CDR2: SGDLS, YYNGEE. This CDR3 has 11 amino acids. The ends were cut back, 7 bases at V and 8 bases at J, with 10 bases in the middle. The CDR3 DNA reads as TGTGCCAGCTCCCCGGGGTACACCATATATTTT. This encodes CASSPGYTIYF.

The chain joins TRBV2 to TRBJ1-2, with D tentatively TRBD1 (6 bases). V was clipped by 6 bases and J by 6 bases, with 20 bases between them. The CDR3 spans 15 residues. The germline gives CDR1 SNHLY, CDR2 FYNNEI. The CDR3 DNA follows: TGTGCCAGCAGCCGAAGAACAGGGCTTAGGAATGGCTACACCTTC. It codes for CASSRRTGLRNGYTF.

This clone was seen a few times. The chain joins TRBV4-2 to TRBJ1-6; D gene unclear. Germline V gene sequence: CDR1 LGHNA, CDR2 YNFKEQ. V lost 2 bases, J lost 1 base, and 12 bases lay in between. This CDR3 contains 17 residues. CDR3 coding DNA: TGTGCCAGCAGCCAATCCCGGGGAGGGTCCTATAATTCACCCCTCCACTTT. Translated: CASSQSRGGSYNSPLHF.